One sample yielded the 23 T cell receptor beta chains listed below, sequenced in a study of regulatory T cells in long-lasting Graves disease. Construction of TCR beta libraries relied on iRepertoire HTBI primers and on Arm-PCR targeting CDR3 regions. Via MiXCR, TCRdb re-called the multiplex PCR reads, giving one row per CDR3 protein. Among under 500,000 distinct CDR3 sequences listed, over 15% were seen once. Time point: newly diagnosed GD, antithyroid drugs for less than 3 months. Scientists built the TCR library using RNA that was extracted from PBMCs. The same specimen was also included in a second study, on T cells in Graves' hyperthyroidism and ophthalmopathy.

This specimen consisted of peripheral blood mononuclear cells (PBMCs), obtained at new diagnosis, from a patient treated with antithyroid drugs. Receptor source: a woman aged 25-40 years with Graves disease.

With respect to this clonotype: Being one base from a much bigger clone, this may be a read error. Because the CDR3 is missing its conserved closing phenylalanine or tryptophan, this is likely a read error. The V gene is TRBV7-9, the J gene TRBJ2-1; D not certain. CDR1 is SEHNR and CDR2 is FQNEAQ in the germline V gene (reference sequence). The CDR3 runs 11 residues. The V end was cut by 2 bases, the J end by 11 bases, with 7 bases between. The CDR3 DNA is TGTGCCAGCAGCTTATCAGTGAAGCAGTTCCTC. Translation gives CASSLSVKQFL.

This clonotype has at least ten counts. V and J are TRBV20-1 and TRBJ2-3, with no clear D. The CDR3 has 14 amino acids. Deletions cut 7 bases from V and 0 bases from J, with 14 bases between. Germline V CDR1 and CDR2: DFQATT, SNEGSKA (reference sequence). CDR3 region: CSVRSLLSTDTQYF. The DNA for the CDR3 is TGCAGTGTAAGGTCTCTACTTAGCACAGATACGCAGTATTTT.

The chain is built from TRBV4-3 and TRBJ2-3, with D uncertain. This CDR3 is built from 13 residues. In germline, CDR1 is LGHNA, CDR2 YSLEER. The germline V and J ends were trimmed by 5 bases and 5 bases, with 11 bases remaining between them. The CDR3 DNA reads TGCGCCAGCAGCTCCGGTTTTAAAGATACGCAGTATTTT. Translated: CASSSGFKDTQYF.

This clonotype was recorded many times. The chain couples TRBV7-2 to TRBJ1-1, with 10 bases aligning to TRBD1. Trimming took 4 bases from V and 0 from J; bases not matched to a gene: 11. CDR1 and CDR2 from the germline V gene are SGHTA and FQGNSA. The CDR3 is 18 amino acids. As DNA, the CDR3 is TGTGCCAGCAGCTATCGGACAGGGGGGCCGATAATGAACACTGAAGCTTTCTTT. Protein: CASSYRTGGPIMNTEAFF.

This clonotype was seen a few times. The gene calls are TRBV6-2 or TRBV6-3 and TRBJ2-5; D gene ambiguous. With 5 bases removed from V and 4 bases from J, the gap between germline ends came to 5 bases. The germline V gene has CDR1 MNHEY and CDR2 SVGEGT. The CDR3 is 11 residues long. This CDR3 reads CASSKVETQYF. The DNA of the CDR3 is TGTGCCAGCAGTAAAGTAGAGACCCAGTACTTC.

The V gene is TRBV6-1, the J gene TRBJ2-3; 8 positions match TRBD2. Trimming at V came to 4 bases and at J to 4 bases, leaving 10 bases not matched to a gene. The germline gives CDR1 MNHNS, CDR2 SASEGT. The CDR3 length is 16 residues. The CDR3 nucleotides read TGTGCCAGCAGTGGGGAAAGCGGGAGCACCCCAGATACGCAGTATTTT. Its translation is CASSGESGSTPDTQYF.

Comment on this clonotype: A junction boundary mismatches the germline segment, possibly from a read error. CDR3 nucleotide sequence: TGTGCCAGCAGCTCACGGGGTAGGGAGGGAACCACCATATATTTT. As protein: CASSSRGREGTTIYF. The chain joins TRBV7-2 to TRBJ1-3; D unclear. Germline values: CDR1 SGHTA, CDR2 FQGNSA. The CDR3 runs 15 residues.

This sequence joins TRBV6-2 or TRBV6-3 and TRBJ2-5; 7 bases fit TRBD2. Germline V CDR1 and CDR2: MNHEY, SVGEGT. The trim removed 6 bases at V and 4 bases at J, leaving 8 bases unmatched. The CDR3 totals 14 residues. CDR3 amino acids: CASRGLSWVETQYF. DNA of the CDR3: TGTGCCAGCAGGGGACTAAGCTGGGTAGAGACCCAGTACTTC.

With regard to this clonotype: A read error may be the cause here, since a much bigger clone is one base away. The V and J genes are TRBV30 and TRBJ1-5; D is unresolved. The CDR3 loop spans 12 amino acids. CDR1 is GTSNPN and CDR2 is SVGIG in the germline V gene (reference sequence). CDR3 region: CAWSRVDQPLHF. CDR3 bases: TGTGCCTGGTCTAGGGTGGATCAGCCCCTGCATTTT.

A few counts support this clonotype. The V call is TRBV29-1, the J call TRBJ2-1; no reliable D call. This CDR3 region has 14 residues. Germline values: CDR1 SQVTM, CDR2 ANQGSEA. V was trimmed by 7 bases and J by 0 bases, leaving 13 bases between them. DNA of the CDR3: TGCAGCGCCGAGCAGTTAATCTCCTACAATGAGCAGTTCTTC. This sequence encodes CSAEQLISYNEQFF.

The rearrangement links TRBV13 to TRBJ2-1, with 10 bases matching TRBD2. J gave up 5 bases and V 7 bases, and 8 bases lay outside the gene matches. CDR1 PRHDT and CDR2 FYEKMQ come from the germline V gene (reference sequence). The CDR3 loop spans 15 amino acids. As DNA, the CDR3 is TGTGCCAGCATAAGTGGGACTAGCGCCCACAATGAGCAGTTCTTC. Its protein is CASISGTSAHNEQFF.

This clonotype came up many times. The genes are TRBV10-3 and TRBJ1-1; 7 nucleotides line up with TRBD1. The CDR3 is 13 amino acids. J was trimmed by 7 bases and V by 6 bases; bases with no gene match: 8. Germline V gene data show CDR1 as ENHRY and CDR2 as SYGVKD. The CDR3 sequence: CAIREGQDNEAFF. The CDR3 bases are TGTGCCATCAGGGAAGGACAGGATAATGAAGCTTTCTTT.

The chain couples TRBV10-2 to TRBJ2-1, with D perhaps TRBD2 (5 bases). Per the germline V gene, CDR1 is WSHSY and CDR2 is SAAADI. The CDR3 spans 12 residues. With 7 bases removed from V and 9 bases from J, the gap between germline ends came to 13 bases. CDR3: CASTRSGGEQFF. For the CDR3, the DNA is TGCGCCAGCACTAGAAGCGGCGGTGAGCAGTTCTTC.

This clonotype was counted ten times or more. The rearrangement joins TRBV28 to TRBJ2-4, with D tentatively TRBD1 (6 bases). The CDR3 totals 15 residues. Germline CDR1 MDHEN, CDR2 SYDVKM. V lost 6 bases and J 1 base, leaving 13 bases between the germline ends. The CDR3 bases are TGTGCCAGCAGCGCCCCAGGGGCGGCCAAAAACATTCAGTACTTC. It translates to CASSAPGAAKNIQYF.

For this clonotype: A much larger clone differs by one base, so this may be a read error. The genes are TRBV7-8 and TRBJ2-7; D remains ambiguous. The length of the CDR3 is 13 residues. Germline V lookup: CDR1 SGHVS, CDR2 FQNEAQ. CDR3 bases: TGTGCCAGCAGCAGTTGGACCCGCTACGAGCGGTACTTC. Translated: CASSSWTRYERYF. The complete variable domain, with remaining parts taken from reference TRBV7-8 and TRBJ2-7, reads GAGVSQSPRYKVAKRGQDVALRCDPISGHVSLFWYQQALGQGPEFLTYFQNEAQLDKSGLPSDRFFAERPEGSVSTLKIQRTQQEDSAVYLCASSSWTRYERYFGPGTRLTVT.

This clonotype has ten or more counts. The rearrangement links TRBV28 to TRBJ2-3; the D gene could be TRBD1 or TRBD2 (5 bases each). V lost 5 bases, J lost 2 bases, and 17 bases lay in between. Germline CDR1 is MDHEN and CDR2 is SYDVKM. The CDR3 consists of 16 residues. The CDR3 sequence: CASSASGTANTDTQYF. The CDR3 region has the DNA TGTGCCAGCAGTGCGTCCGGGACGGCGAACACAGATACGCAGTATTTT. Looking up the rest from reference TRBV28 and TRBJ2-3 gives the full variable domain: DVKVTQSSRYLVKRTGEKVFLECVQDMDHENMFWYRQDPGLGLRLIYFSYDVKMKEKGDIPEGYSVSREKKERFSLILESASTNQTSMYLCASSASGTANTDTQYFGPGTRLTVL.

This clonotype appeared many times. This chain links TRBV6-2 or TRBV6-3 with TRBJ2-5, with TRBD2 as a possible D gene (6 bases). Germline V gene lookup returns CDR1 MNHEY and CDR2 SVGEGT. V lost 6 bases and J 2 bases, leaving 16 bases between the germline ends. The CDR3 runs to 15 residues. In DNA form, the CDR3 reads TGTGCCAGCAGCCCCCTTAGCGGTACTCAAGAGACCCAGTACTTC. Protein: CASSPLSGTQETQYF.

This clonotype has ten or more counts. V usage is TRBV29-1 and J usage is TRBJ2-7; 11 bases agree with TRBD2. V lost 3 bases to trimming and J lost 3 bases; unmatched junction nucleotides: 4. The V gene's germline CDR1 is SQVTM and CDR2 ANQGSEA. The CDR3 spans 14 residues. The CDR3 DNA follows: TGCAGCGTTGATTCGACTAGCGGGGACTACGAGCAGTACTTC. It specifies CSVDSTSGDYEQYF.

This clonotype was found a few times. The gene calls are TRBV29-1 and TRBJ2-7; 9 bases map to TRBD1. Germline-derived CDR1 and CDR2 are SQVTM and ANQGSEA. The CDR3 covers 16 residues. J gave up 7 bases and V 7 bases, and 20 bases lay outside the gene matches. The CDR3: CSAEPPGDRAFTEQYF. For the CDR3, the DNA is TGCAGCGCCGAACCCCCCGGGGACAGGGCGTTTACGGAGCAGTACTTC.

The chain joins TRBV12-3 or TRBV12-4 to TRBJ1-2, with D possibly being TRBD1 (5 bases). Trimming removed 1 base from V and 8 bases from J, with 23 bases in between. The CDR3 runs 17 residues. This CDR3 is CASSLEEVGASRSGYTF. The CDR3 DNA follows: TGTGCCAGCAGTTTAGAGGAGGTCGGGGCTTCCCGTTCGGGCTACACCTTC.

This clonotype was seen ten or more times. This rearrangement joins TRBV28 to TRBJ2-3; D gene ambiguous. The CDR3 extends over 11 amino acids. V lost 7 bases to trimming and J lost 6 bases, with 8 bases between them. Per the germline V gene, CDR1 is MDHEN and CDR2 is SYDVKM. The CDR3 here is CASKGRDTQYF. The CDR3 DNA follows: TGTGCCAGCAAGGGCCGGGATACGCAGTATTTT.

V usage is TRBV19 and J usage is TRBJ2-7; possible D gene TRBD2, 6 bases. This CDR3 has 16 amino acids. The V gene's germline CDR1 is LNHDA and CDR2 SQIVND (reference sequence). Trimming took off 4 bases at V and 5 bases at J, with 21 bases between the two ends. The CDR3 is CASSRMAILAIHEQYF. The CDR3 bases are TGTGCCAGTAGTAGGATGGCTATCCTAGCGATCCACGAGCAGTACTTC.

This clonotype came up a few times. The CDR3 sequence: CASSLTGTLSYNEQFF. CDR3 sequence (DNA): TGTGCCAGCAGCTTAACGGGAACCCTCTCCTACAATGAGCAGTTCTTC. This chain uses TRBV7-2 with TRBJ2-1, with D perhaps matching TRBD2 (5 bases). The CDR3 sequence is 16 residues long. V was cut by 2 bases and J by 0 bases, with 11 bases left in between. Germline V lookup: CDR1 SGHTA, CDR2 FQGNSA.